This T cell receptor beta chain was captured in a study of T-cell memory formation after mild COVID-19. Study overall: Largely donor-specific TCR clusters were found.

V was clipped by 6 bases and J by 7 bases; unmatched bases: 10. The CDR3 is made up of 14 amino acids. TCRdb re-derived calls from the 5' RACE reads in MiXCR, one entry per CDR3 protein. The profile shows approximately 400,000 distinct CDR3 sequences, more than 15% of them singletons. This clonotype was counted between two and nine times. Its antigen is still unknown. Overall study findings and caveats: Among clones contracting day 15 to 85, CD4/CD8 was balanced, whereas later expanders leaned CD4+. Mostly located in CM and EM were contracting CD4+ clones, with contracting CD8+ clones located in EMRA. Day 37-peaking second-wave clones had unconfirmed SARS-CoV-2 specificity.

The rearrangement links TRBV12-3 or TRBV12-4 to TRBJ1-1, with 8 bases fitting TRBD1. What was sequenced was PBMCs or a T cell subset sorted from them (not recorded which). The sequence was collected from a man younger than 30 who had mild COVID-19 (a few samples of this study predate the infection). Cell type and time point are not known. CDR3 nucleotides: TGTGCCAGCAGCAACGACAGGGGAGGGAATGAAGCTTTCTTT. As protein: CASSNDRGGNEAFF.